This T cell receptor (beta chain) originates from a study of blood T cell repertoires in COVID-19. The wider study: From the United States, Italy and Spain came samples of acute and convalescent COVID-19. PBMCs, B-cell-depleted T cells, or T cells provided the cDNA or gDNA that made up the material.

The assay was immunoSEQ multiplex PCR, and TCRdb's table has in-frame clones only and misses some. The sample has approximately 360,000 clones; about 89% are singletons. Categorization into cohorts depended on clinical history that participants reported. This CDR3 region has 16 residues. CDR1 is LNHDA and CDR2 is SQIVND in the germline V gene (reference sequence). The V gene end was trimmed by 3 bases and the J gene end by 2 bases; junction bases not matched to a gene: 6. The sequencing sample was made of PBMCs or T cells enriched from blood (not recorded which). J is TRBJ2-1 and V is TRBV19; 8 nucleotides align to TRBD2. This TCR was recovered from a man aged 40-50 years in a cohort exposed to, infected with or recovered from COVID-19 (not recorded which). The chain's CDR3 is CASSIGRGGTYNEQFF. DNA for the CDR3: TGTGCCAGTAGTATTGGCCGGGGGGGCACCTACAATGAGCAGTTCTTC.